This T cell receptor beta chain was sequenced in a study of cytomegalovirus exposure and HLA in healthy donors. Primers included in the PCR were 60 Vbeta and 13 Jbeta primers. Generated by immunoSEQ multiplex PCR, the TCRdb table keeps only in-frame clones and is missing some. The profile shows 110,000 to 150,000 clones, 80% to 85% of them singletons. The CDR3 consists of 15 residues. The V gene's germline CDR1 is LGHNA and CDR2 YNFKEQ. Trimming left V 0 bases short and J 6 bases short, with 13 bases between. Study outcomes and limitations: There was a cluster of highly shared sequence variants that was likely a sequencing artifact.

This clone was recorded only once. Antigen: not known. This TCR was recovered from a male donor in good health and CMV-seronegative. The chain is built from TRBV4-2 and TRBJ2-3; D is perhaps TRBD2 (7 bases). The sample comprised PBMCs. The DNA of the CDR3 is TGTGCCAGCAGCCAAGATGGGGGGGGCGGGGATACGCAGTATTTT. Its protein is CASSQDGGGGDTQYF.